Only a few counts were recorded for the clone carrying this T cell receptor (beta chain). Its antigen is not identified. 5'RACE primed from the constant segment yielded TCR alpha and TCR beta cDNA libraries bearing sample barcodes and UMIs. TCRdb re-called the 5' RACE reads through MiXCR, storing one row per CDR3 protein. The table has 250,000 to 400,000 distinct CDR3 sequences, more than 13% seen once. The junction had 9 bases not matched to a gene; V was cut back by 1 base and J by 6 bases. In germline, CDR1 is MGHRA, CDR2 YSYEKL. This CDR3 is 15 amino acids long. This record comes from a study of T-cell memory formation after mild COVID-19. Across the whole study: Most TCR clusters belonged to a single donor.

Whole-study results and caveats: CM and EM subsets held most contracting CD4+ clones; EMRA held CD8+ ones. Day 15 to 85 contracting clones showed balanced CD4/CD8; later expanders leaned CD4+.

The specimen sequenced was PBMCs or a T cell subset sorted from them (not recorded which). J is TRBJ2-7 and V is TRBV4-1; 7 bases fit TRBD1. The sequence was obtained from a man aged 18 to 30 who had mild COVID-19 (a few samples of this study predate the infection). Cell type and time point are not known. Written as DNA, the CDR3 is TGCGCCAGCAGCCAAGCGGGTACAGGGGTAAGCGAGCAGTACGTC. It yields the protein CASSQAGTGVSEQYV.